This T cell receptor (beta chain) was profiled in a study of blood T cell repertoires in COVID-19. Whole-study context: Researchers got acute and convalescent COVID-19 samples from the United States, Italy and Spain.

CDR1 and CDR2 (germline): MNHNS, SASEGT. Trimming took 2 bases from V and 9 from J, leaving 14 bases between them. CDR3 length: 13 residues. Sequenced by immunoSEQ multiplex PCR; TCRdb stores in-frame clones only, minus some. This table has under 200,000 clones, around 84% appearing once. The chain recombines TRBV6-1 with TRBJ2-7; maybe TRBD2 (5 bases). The receptor comes from an older woman with COVID-19, enrolled during active disease. Sequencing was performed on peripheral blood. In DNA, the CDR3 is TGTGCCAGCAGTGAAAATGCCCAACGGGGGCAGTACGTC. It yields the protein CASSENAQRGQYV.